This T cell receptor beta chain was recorded in a study of blood T cell repertoires in COVID-19. Clinical histories supplied by participants themselves formed the basis of cohort assignment. All exposed participants met a person with COVID-19 within 2 weeks before entering the study. Authors' processing steps: Estimation of nucleated cell counts was performed using reference gene primer amplification. Sequencing was performed with immunoSEQ multiplex PCR; in TCRdb, only in-frame clones are kept and a portion is missing. V and J calls and clone size are given by that table; D and trimming were obtained from the DNA. The table has 200,000 or so clones, about 87% seen once. V lost 1 base and J lost 4, with 20 bases in between. Germline loops: CDR1 SGHVS, CDR2 FNYEAQ. The CDR3 loop spans 17 amino acids.

The gene calls are TRBV7-6 and TRBJ2-7; weak D call: TRBD1 (7 bases). This clonotype was sampled from a woman in her twenties or thirties who had been exposed to COVID-19. Sample: PBMCs or T cells enriched from blood (not recorded which). For the CDR3, the DNA is TGTGCCAGCAGCTTAGTTGGTAGGGGGCCGGGGGTGTACGAGCAGTACTTC. Translation: CASSLVGRGPGVYEQYF.